Listed below are T cell receptor beta chains from one sample, sequenced in a study of CD8+ T cells in alopecia areata. Sequencing was performed with immunoSEQ multiplex PCR; in TCRdb, only in-frame clones are kept and a portion is missing. The sample holds 150,000 to 200,000 clones, 60% seen once. The starting material was CD4+ T cells sorted from blood, obtained at week 24, from a patient treated with tofacitinib. The receptors come from a human donor with alopecia areata. CDR3s leave out the opening cysteine and the closing phenylalanine or tryptophan. Each record gives: J gene, V gene, CDR3 protein.

TRBJ1-5 TRBV29-1 SVETQGMSNQPQH
TRBJ2-5 TRBV9 ASSVGPGPEETQY
TRBJ1-6 TRBV7-3 ASSQGGAPNSPLH
TRBJ2-7 TRBV30 AWQEAGPYEQY
TRBJ1-1 TRBV18 ASSRDRGEPF
TRBJ1-1 TRBV7-2 ASSPGGGPVAF
TRBJ2-7 TRBV29-1 SVREVREQY
TRBJ1-1 TRBV29-1 SVEFQPNTEAF
TRBJ1-6 TRBV6-1 ASSDRGRMGSPLH
TRBJ1-2 TRBV7-9 ASSLGSVSTNYGYT
TRBJ1-5 TRBV6-1 ASSEFGKQPQH
TRBJ2-1 TRBV29-1 SVEVPRFGNEQF
TRBJ1-6 TRBV4-1 ASSRDGSSYNSPLH
TRBJ1-5 TRBV30 AWTSGYNQPQH
TRBJ1-1 TRBV19 ASSIGTLGTEAF
TRBJ1-1 TRBV4-3 ASSATGTGGTEAF
TRBJ1-1 TRBV25-1 ASGGRGWGTEAF
TRBJ1-1 TRBV29-1 SVRELMNTEAF
TRBJ2-5 TRBV29-1 SVKGQGVQETQY
TRBJ1-6 TRBV4-3 ASSRTEGGNSPLH
TRBJ2-1 TRBV5-1 ASSSRTGDSLREQF
TRBJ1-4 TRBV4-3 ASSHSRQGSEKLF
TRBJ1-5 TRBV29-1 SVGVGGLGQPQH
TRBJ1-2 TRBV5-6 ASSQGGQRYGYT
TRBJ1-1 TRBV5-1 ASNPGQGNTEAF
TRBJ2-7 TRBV4-1 ASSHTGTLFYEQY
TRBJ2-1 TRBV2 ASTPSSPEQF
TRBJ1-2 TRBV7-2 ASSPGQHPNYGYT
TRBJ2-5 TRBV29-1 SVVPTRREETQY
TRBJ1-2 TRBV29-1 SVVDRGYGYT
TRBJ2-6 TRBV5-6 ASSLDRDRAFSGANVLT
TRBJ2-2 TRBV30 AWRPSVGELF
TRBJ2-2 TRBV4-1 ASSQGPQNTGELF
TRBJ1-2 TRBV23-1 ASSQSRTGWLTSNYGYT
TRBJ1-2 TRBV10-2 ASSPLVQGVDGYT
TRBJ2-7 TRBV25-1 ASSVGHRYEQY
TRBJ2-3 TRBV12-5 ASGFGTAGDTQY
TRBJ1-5 TRBV2 ASRGESEPQH
TRBJ1-1 TRBV29-1 SVDSANTEAF
TRBJ2-3 TRBV29-1 SGTGNPSTDTQY
TRBJ1-1 TRBV30 AWSRQGLEAF
TRBJ2-6 TRBV30 AWSSKRTSSSGANVLT
TRBJ1-2 TRBV19 ASRGAASSYGYT
TRBJ2-1 TRBV11-2 ASSLDRGDNEQF
TRBJ2-3 TRBV4-3 ASSRQGEGTDTQY
TRBJ1-1 TRBV25-1 ASSEPQGGTEAF
TRBJ2-6 TRBV30 AYTSGANVLT
TRBJ1-1 TRBV30 AWSVGGPGSTEAF
TRBJ2-7 TRBV30 AWSGFDEQY
TRBJ1-6 TRBV10-3 AISPGRNNSPLH